This T cell receptor beta chain was sequenced for a study of blood T cell repertoires in COVID-19. Germline CDR1 and CDR2: LNHDA and SQIVND (reference sequence). Trimming took 1 base from V and 0 from J, leaving 7 bases between them. There are 16 residues in the CDR3. Sequencing used immunoSEQ multiplex PCR; TCRdb keeps in-frame clones, though not all of them. The repertoire holds more than 90,000 clones, with about nine tenths as singletons. V usage is TRBV19 and J usage is TRBJ2-6; no reliable D call. Sequenced: peripheral blood. The TCR was taken from a human donor in a cohort sampled during active COVID-19. The CDR3 spells CASSIGRNSGANVLTF. CDR3 bases: TGTGCCAGTAGTATAGGCAGAAACTCTGGGGCCAACGTCCTGACTTTC.